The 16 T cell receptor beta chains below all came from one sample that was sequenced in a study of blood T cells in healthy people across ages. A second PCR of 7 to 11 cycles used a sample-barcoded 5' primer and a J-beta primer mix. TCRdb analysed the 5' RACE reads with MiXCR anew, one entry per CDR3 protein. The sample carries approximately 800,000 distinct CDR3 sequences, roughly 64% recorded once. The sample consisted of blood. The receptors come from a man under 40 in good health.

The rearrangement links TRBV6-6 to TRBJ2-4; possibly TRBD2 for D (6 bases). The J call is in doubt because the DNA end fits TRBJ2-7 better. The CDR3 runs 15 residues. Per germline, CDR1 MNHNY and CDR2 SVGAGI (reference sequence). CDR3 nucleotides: TGTGCCAGCAGTTATTCGAGCGGGCCGGTCTACGAGCAGTACTTC. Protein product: CASSYSSGPVYEQYF.

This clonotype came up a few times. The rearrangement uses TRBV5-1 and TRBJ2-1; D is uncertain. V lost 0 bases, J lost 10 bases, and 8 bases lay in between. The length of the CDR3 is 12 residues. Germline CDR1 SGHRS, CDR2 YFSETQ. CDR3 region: CASSLVIGEQFF. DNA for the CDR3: TGCGCCAGCAGCTTGGTAATAGGGGAGCAGTTCTTC.

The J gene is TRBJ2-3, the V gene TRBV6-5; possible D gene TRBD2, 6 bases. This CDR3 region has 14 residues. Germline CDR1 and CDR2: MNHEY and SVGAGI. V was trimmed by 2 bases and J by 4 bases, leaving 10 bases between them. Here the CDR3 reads CASSYGWEADTQYF. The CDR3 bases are TGTGCCAGCAGTTACGGGTGGGAGGCAGATACGCAGTATTTT.

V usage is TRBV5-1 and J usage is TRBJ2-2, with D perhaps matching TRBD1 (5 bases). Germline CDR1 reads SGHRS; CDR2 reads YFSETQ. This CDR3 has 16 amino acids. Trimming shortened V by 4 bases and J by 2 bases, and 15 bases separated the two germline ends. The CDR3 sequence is CASSLIRQSNTGELFF. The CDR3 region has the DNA TGCGCCAGCAGCCTGATACGACAGTCTAACACCGGGGAGCTGTTTTTT.

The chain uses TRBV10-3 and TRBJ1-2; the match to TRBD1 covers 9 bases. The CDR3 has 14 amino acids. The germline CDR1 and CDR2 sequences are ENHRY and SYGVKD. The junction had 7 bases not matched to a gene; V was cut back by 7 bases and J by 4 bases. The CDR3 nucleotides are TGTGCCATCACCATGGACAGGGGAGGCTATGGCTACACCTTC. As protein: CAITMDRGGYGYTF.

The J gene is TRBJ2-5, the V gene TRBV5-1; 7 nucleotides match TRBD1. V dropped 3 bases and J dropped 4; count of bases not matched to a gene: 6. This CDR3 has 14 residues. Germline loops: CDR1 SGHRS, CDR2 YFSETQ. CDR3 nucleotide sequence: TGCGCCAGCAGCTCCCAGACAGGGTCAGAGACCCAGTACTTC. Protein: CASSSQTGSETQYF.

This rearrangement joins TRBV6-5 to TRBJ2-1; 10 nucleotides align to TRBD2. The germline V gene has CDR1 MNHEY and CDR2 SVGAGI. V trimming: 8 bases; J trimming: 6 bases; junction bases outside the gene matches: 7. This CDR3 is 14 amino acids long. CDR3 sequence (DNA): TGTGCCAGCCAGCCCAGCGGGAGGGCCAATGAGCAGTTCTTC. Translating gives CASQPSGRANEQFF.

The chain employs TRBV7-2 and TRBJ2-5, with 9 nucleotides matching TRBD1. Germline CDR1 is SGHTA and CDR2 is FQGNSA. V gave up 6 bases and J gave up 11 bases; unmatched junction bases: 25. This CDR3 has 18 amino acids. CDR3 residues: CASSQAWARGQGSYGQYF. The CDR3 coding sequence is TGTGCCAGCAGTCAGGCTTGGGCGAGGGGACAGGGCTCCTACGGGCAGTACTTC.

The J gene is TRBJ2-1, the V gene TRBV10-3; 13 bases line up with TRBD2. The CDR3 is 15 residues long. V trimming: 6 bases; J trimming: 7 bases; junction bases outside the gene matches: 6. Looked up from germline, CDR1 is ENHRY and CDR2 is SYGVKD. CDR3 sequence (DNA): TGTGCCATCAGCCCGACTAGCGGGAGGTCGAATGAGCAGTTCTTC. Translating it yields CAISPTSGRSNEQFF.

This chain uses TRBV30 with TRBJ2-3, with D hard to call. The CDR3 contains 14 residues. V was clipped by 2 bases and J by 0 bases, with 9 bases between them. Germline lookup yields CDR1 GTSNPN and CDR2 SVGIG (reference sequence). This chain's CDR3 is CAWSSDYSTDTQYF. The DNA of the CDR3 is TGTGCCTGGAGTAGCGATTATAGCACAGATACGCAGTATTTT.

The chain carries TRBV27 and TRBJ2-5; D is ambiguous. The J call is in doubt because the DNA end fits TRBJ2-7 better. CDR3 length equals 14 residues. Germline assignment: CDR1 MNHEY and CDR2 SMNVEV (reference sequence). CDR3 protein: CASSVRLPSYEQYF. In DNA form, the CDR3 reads TGTGCCAGCAGTGTAAGGCTCCCTTCCTACGAGCAGTACTTC.

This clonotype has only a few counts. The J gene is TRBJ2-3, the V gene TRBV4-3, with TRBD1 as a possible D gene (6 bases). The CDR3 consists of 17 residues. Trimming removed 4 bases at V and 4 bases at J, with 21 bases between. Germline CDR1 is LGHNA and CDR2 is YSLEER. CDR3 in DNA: TGCGCCAGCAGCCGGTCAGGGGTAGGGACCGCAGCAGATACGCAGTATTTT. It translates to CASSRSGVGTAADTQYF.

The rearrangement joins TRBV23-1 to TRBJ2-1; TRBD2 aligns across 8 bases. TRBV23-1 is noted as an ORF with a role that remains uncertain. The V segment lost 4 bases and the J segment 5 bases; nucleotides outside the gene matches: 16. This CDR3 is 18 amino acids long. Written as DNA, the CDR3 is TGCGCCAGCAGTCCCCGGGGTAGCGGGACCTCCAATAACAATGAGCAGTTCTTC. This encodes CASSPRGSGTSNNNEQFF.

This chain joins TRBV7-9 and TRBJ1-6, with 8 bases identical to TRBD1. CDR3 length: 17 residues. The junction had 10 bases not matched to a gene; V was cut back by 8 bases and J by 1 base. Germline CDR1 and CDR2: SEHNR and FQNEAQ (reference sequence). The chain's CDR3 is CASGSTGDFSYNSPLHF. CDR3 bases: TGTGCCAGCGGGTCGACAGGGGACTTTTCCTATAATTCACCCCTCCACTTT.

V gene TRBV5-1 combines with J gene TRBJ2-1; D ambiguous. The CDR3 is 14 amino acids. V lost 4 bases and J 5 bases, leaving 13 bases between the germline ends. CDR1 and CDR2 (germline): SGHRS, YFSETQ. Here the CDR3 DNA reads TGCGCCAGCAGCGTGATAGGGTCAAACAATGAGCAGTTCTTC. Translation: CASSVIGSNNEQFF.

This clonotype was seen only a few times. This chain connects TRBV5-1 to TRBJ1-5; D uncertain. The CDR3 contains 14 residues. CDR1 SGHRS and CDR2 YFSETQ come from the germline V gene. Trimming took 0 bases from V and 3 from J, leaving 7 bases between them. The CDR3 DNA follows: TGCGCCAGCAGCTTGGGACCTGACAATCAGCCCCAGCATTTT. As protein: CASSLGPDNQPQHF.